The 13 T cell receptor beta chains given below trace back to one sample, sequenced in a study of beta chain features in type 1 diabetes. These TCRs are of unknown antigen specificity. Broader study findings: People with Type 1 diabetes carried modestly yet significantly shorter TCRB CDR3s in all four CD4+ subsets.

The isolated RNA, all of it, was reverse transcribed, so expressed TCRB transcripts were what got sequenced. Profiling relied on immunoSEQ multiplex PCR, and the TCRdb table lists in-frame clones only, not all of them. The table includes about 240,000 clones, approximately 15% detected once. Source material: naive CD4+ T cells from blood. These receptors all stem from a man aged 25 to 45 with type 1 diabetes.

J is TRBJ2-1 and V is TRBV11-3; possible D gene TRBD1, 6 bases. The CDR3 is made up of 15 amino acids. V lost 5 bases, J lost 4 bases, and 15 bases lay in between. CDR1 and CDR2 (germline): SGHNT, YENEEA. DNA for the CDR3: TGTGCCAGCAGCAAGCAGGACAGACTTTACAATGAGCAGTTCTTC. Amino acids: CASSKQDRLYNEQFF.

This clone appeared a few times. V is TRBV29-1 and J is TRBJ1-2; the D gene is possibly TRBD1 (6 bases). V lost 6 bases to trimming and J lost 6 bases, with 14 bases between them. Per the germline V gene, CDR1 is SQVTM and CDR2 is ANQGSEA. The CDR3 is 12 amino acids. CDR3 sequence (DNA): TGCAGCGTGAGGAGGGGGGGTGATGGCTACACCTTC. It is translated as CSVRRGGDGYTF.

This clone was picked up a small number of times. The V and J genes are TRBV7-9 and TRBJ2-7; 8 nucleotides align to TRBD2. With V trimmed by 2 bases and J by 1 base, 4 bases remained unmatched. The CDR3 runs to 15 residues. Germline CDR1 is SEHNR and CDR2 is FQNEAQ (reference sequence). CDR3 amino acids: CASSLSASGSYEQYF. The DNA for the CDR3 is TGTGCCAGCAGCTTATCGGCTAGCGGGTCCTACGAGCAGTACTTC. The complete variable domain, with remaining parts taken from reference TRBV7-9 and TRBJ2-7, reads DTGVSQNPRHKITKRGQNVTFRCDPISEHNRLYWYRQTLGQGPEFLTYFQNEAQLEKSRLLSDRFSAERPKGSFSTLEIQRTEQGDSAMYLCASSLSASGSYEQYFGPGTRLTVT.

This chain's CDR3 is CASSPATGGPYGYTF. CDR3 nucleotides: TGTGCCAGCTCCCCGGCGACAGGGGGCCCCTATGGCTACACCTTC. This sequence joins TRBV18 and TRBJ1-2, with 10 bases fitting TRBD1. The CDR3 runs to 15 residues. Germline CDR1 KGHSH, CDR2 LQKENI. V lost 6 bases to trimming and J lost 4 bases; unmatched junction nucleotides: 8.

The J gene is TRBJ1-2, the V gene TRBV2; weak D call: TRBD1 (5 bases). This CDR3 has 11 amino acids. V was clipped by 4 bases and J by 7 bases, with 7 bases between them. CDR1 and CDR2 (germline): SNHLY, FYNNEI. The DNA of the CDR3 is TGTGCCAGCAGTGCCAGGGCTGGCTACACCTTC. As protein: CASSARAGYTF.

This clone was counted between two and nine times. In DNA form, the CDR3 reads TGCAGCGTTGGGCGGGGGTACAATGAGCAGTTCTTC. Amino acids: CSVGRGYNEQFF. The chain joins TRBV29-1 to TRBJ2-1, with 7 positions matching TRBD2. Germline lookup yields CDR1 SQVTM and CDR2 ANQGSEA. With 4 bases clipped from V and 4 bases from J, the junction kept 1 base outside the gene matches. CDR3 length: 12 residues.

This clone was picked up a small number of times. This CDR3 reads CASSPPSRDREGETQYF. CDR3 bases: TGTGCCAGCTCACCACCGTCGAGGGACAGGGAGGGAGAGACCCAGTACTTC. V usage is TRBV18 and J usage is TRBJ2-5; 9 bases line up with TRBD1. V shed 0 bases and J 4 bases; nucleotides not matched to a gene: 9. The CDR3 is made up of 17 amino acids. Germline V CDR1 and CDR2: KGHSH, LQKENI.

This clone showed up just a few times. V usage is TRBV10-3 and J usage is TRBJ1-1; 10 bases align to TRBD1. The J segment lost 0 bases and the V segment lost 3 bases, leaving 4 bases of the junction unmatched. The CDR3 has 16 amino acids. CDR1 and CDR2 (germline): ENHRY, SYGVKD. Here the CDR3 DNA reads TGTGCCATCAGTGACAGGGACAGGGGAGTGAACACTGAAGCTTTCTTT. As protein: CAISDRDRGVNTEAFF.

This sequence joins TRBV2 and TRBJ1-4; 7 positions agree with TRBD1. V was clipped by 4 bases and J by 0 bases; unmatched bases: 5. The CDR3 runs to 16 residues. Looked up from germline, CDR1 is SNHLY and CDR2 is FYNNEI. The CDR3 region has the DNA TGTGCCAGCAGTGGGGGACAGCTTGCAACTAATGAAAAACTGTTTTTT. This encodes CASSGGQLATNEKLFF.

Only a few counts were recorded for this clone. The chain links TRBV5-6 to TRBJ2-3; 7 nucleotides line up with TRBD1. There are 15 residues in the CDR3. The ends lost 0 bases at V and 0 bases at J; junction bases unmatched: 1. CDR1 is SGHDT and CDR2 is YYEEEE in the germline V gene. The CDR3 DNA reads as TGTGCCAGCAGCTTGGCCAGGGGGAGCACAGATACGCAGTATTTT. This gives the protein CASSLARGSTDTQYF.

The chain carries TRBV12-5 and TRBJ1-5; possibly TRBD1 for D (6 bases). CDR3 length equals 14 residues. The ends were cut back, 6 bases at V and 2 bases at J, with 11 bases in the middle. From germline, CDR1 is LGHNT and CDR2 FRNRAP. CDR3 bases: TGTGCTAGTGGACCGACAGGCCGCAATCAGCCCCAGCATTTT. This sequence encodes CASGPTGRNQPQHF.

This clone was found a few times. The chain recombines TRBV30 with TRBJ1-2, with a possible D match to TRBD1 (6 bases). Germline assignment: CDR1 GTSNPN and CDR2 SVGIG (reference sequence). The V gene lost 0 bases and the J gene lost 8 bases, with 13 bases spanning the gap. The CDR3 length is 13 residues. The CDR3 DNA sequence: TGTGCCTGGAGTGTCGGGGGGGCGCGCGGCTACACCTTC. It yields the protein CAWSVGGARGYTF.

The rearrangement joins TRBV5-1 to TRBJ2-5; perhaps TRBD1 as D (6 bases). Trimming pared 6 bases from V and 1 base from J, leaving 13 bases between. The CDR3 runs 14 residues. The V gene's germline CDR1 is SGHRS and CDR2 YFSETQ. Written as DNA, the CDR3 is TGCGCCAGCACCGAAAGGGGGTCCCAAGAGACCCAGTACTTC. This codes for CASTERGSQETQYF.